This T cell receptor beta chain was sequenced during a study of CD4 T cells in relation to SARS-CoV-2 and coronaviruses. Before the COVID-19 pandemic, during about 2010-2019, CD4+ T cells were taken from unexposed donors. V lost 0 bases to trimming and J lost 8 bases, with 16 bases between them. The CDR3 runs 14 residues. Germline loops: CDR1 GTSNPN, CDR2 SVGIG (reference sequence). Produced via immunoSEQ multiplex PCR; TCRdb's table is partial and in-frame only. The sample consists of tens of thousands of clones, roughly 93% of them appearing once. What was sequenced was naive CD4+ T cells from PBMCs. As for subset: naive CD4+ T cells isolated by negative enrichment. J is TRBJ1-2 and V is TRBV30; D is unclear. This TCR was sampled from a human donor in good health. The CDR3 spells CAWSVWSADQGYTF. CDR3 in DNA: TGTGCCTGGAGTGTCTGGTCGGCAGACCAAGGCTACACCTTC.